Given below is one TCR beta chain in context. The CDR3 consists of 13 residues. In germline, CDR1 is SEHNR, CDR2 FQNEAQ (reference sequence). The ends were cut back, 1 base at V and 6 bases at J, with 9 bases in the middle. Profiling relied on immunoSEQ multiplex PCR, and the TCRdb table lists in-frame clones only, not all of them. Here the sample spans about 140,000 clones, approximately 86% being singletons. This sample was included in a study of cytomegalovirus exposure and HLA in healthy donors. The rearrangement links TRBV7-9 to TRBJ1-2; D is ambiguous. The sequencing input was PBMCs. This clonotype originated in a woman aged 18 to 35 in good health and CMV-seropositive. The CDR3 sequence: CASSLVHRDGYTF. Written as DNA, the CDR3 is TGTGCCAGCAGCTTAGTCCACCGAGATGGCTACACCTTC.